Included here is one T cell receptor beta chain sequence, with context. The data were taken from a study of T cell responses to AZD1222 COVID-19 vaccine. Using immunoSEQ multiplex PCR, the repertoire was profiled, and TCRdb retains in-frame clones only, with some absent. The table shows about 150,000 clones, with roughly nine tenths occurring only once. The CDR3 has 14 residues. With 2 bases removed from V and 7 bases from J, the gap between germline ends came to 9 bases. Germline lookup yields CDR1 KGHSH and CDR2 LQKENI. This sample comprised peripheral blood, obtained on day 0 of AZD1222 vaccination. The chain employs TRBV18 and TRBJ1-6; D is undetermined. The clonotype originates from an adult in good health. CDR3 DNA: TGTGCCAGCTCACCAGCCGACGGCAATTCACCCCTCCACTTT. It translates to CASSPADGNSPLHF.